The present T cell receptor (beta chain) was sequenced within a study of blood T cell repertoires in COVID-19. Study-level background: Acute and convalescent COVID-19 samples came from the United States, Italy and Spain. From T cells, B-cell-depleted T cells, or PBMCs came the material, which was cDNA or gDNA.

How the authors handled the data: Reference gene primer amplification yielded estimated nucleated cell counts. The data were produced by immunoSEQ multiplex PCR, yet TCRdb's version contains in-frame clones alone and is incomplete. V and J calls and clone size are given by that table; D and trimming were obtained from the DNA. The table has 150,000 to 200,000 clones, more than 75% seen once. The TCR comes from a woman between 70 and 85 years old with acute or convalescent COVID-19. Sequences were obtained from peripheral blood.

The CDR3 bases are TGTGCCAGCAGCTCAAGGGGGCGCCCCGACACTGAAGCTTTCTTT. Translating gives CASSSRGRPDTEAFF. The rearrangement uses TRBV5-4 and TRBJ1-1; 7 bases are a match to TRBD1. V shed 3 bases and J 3 bases; nucleotides not matched to a gene: 8. Germline CDR1 SGHNT, CDR2 YYREEE (reference sequence). The length of the CDR3 is 15 residues. Full variable domain (remainder filled in from reference TRBV5-4 and TRBJ1-1): ETGVTQSPTHLIKTRGQQVTLRCSSQSGHNTVSWYQQALGQGPQFIFQYYREEENGRGNFPPRFSGLQFPNYSSELNVNALELDDSALYLCASSSRGRPDTEAFFGQGTRLTVV.